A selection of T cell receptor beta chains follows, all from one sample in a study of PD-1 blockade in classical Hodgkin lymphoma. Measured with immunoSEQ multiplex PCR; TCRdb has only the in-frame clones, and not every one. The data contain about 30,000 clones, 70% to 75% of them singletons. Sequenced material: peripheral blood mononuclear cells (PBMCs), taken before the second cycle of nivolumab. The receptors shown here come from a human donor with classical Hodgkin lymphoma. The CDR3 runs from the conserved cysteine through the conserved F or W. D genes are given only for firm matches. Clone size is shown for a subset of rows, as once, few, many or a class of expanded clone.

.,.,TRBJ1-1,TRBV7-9,TGTGCCAGCAGCTTATTTGAGGGTAAGGGTGAAGCTTTCTTT,CASSLFEGKGEAFF
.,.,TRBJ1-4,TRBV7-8,TGTGCCAGCAGCGACGGACCTAATGAAAAACTGTTTTTT,CASSDGPNEKLFF
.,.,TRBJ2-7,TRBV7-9,TGTGCCAGCAGCTTGGGGATACCCTACGAGCAGTACTTC,CASSLGIPYEQYF
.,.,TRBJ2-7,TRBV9,TGTGCCAGCAGCCCCCTGGGGGGCTACGAGCAGTACTTC,CASSPLGGYEQYF
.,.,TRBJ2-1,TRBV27,TGTGCCAGCAGCCTAAATTTTTACAATGAGCAGTTCTTC,CASSLNFYNEQFF
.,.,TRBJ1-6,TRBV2,TGTGCCAGCAGTGAAAGGTCCGATCGATCTTCACCCCTCCACTTT,CASSERSDRSSPLHF
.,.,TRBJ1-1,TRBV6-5,TGTGCCAGCAGTTACTCCTCGACAGATAGCGCTGAAGCTTTCTTT,CASSYSSTDSAEAFF
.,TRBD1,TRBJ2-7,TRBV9,TGTGCCAGCAGCACTAGCCGGGACAGGGGCTACGAGCAGTACTTC,CASSTSRDRGYEQYF
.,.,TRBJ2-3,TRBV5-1,TGCGCCAGCAGCTTGGTTGGCAGCACAGATACGCAGTATTTT,CASSLVGSTDTQYF
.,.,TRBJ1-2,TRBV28,TGTGCCAGCAGCCAACTCAGGGGATCTGCCTATGGCTACACCTTC,CASSQLRGSAYGYTF
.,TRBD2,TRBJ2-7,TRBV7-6,TGTGCCAGCAGCCTAGGACTAGCGTCTGACGAGCAGTACTTC,CASSLGLASDEQYF
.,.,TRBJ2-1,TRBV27,TGTGCCAGCAGTTTTGGGTACAATGAGCAGTTCTTC,CASSFGYNEQFF
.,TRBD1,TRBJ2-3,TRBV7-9,TGTGCCAGCAGCCATCGACAGGGACAAGAGTATAATACGCAGTATTTT,CASSHRQGQEYNTQYF
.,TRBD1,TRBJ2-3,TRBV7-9,TGTGCCAGCAGCTTATCAGGACAGGGTGAGGATACGCAGTATTTT,CASSLSGQGEDTQYF
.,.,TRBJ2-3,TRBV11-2,TGTGCCAGCAGCAAGTGGGCATCGGGGCATAGCACAGATACGCAGTATTTT,CASSKWASGHSTDTQYF
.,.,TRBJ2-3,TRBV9,TGTGCCAGCAGCACGGAACTAGAATCAGATACGCAGTATTTT,CASSTELESDTQYF
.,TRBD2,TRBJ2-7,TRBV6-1,TGTGCCAGCAGTCGCGTTCTAGCGGACTACGAGCAGTACTTC,CASSRVLADYEQYF
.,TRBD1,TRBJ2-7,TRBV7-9,TGTGCCAGCAGCTGGCTTCGGACAGGGGGGCCCTACGAGCAGTACTTC,CASSWLRTGGPYEQYF
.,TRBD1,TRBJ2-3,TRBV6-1,TGTGCCAGCAGTGCAAGGGGGCGACCCGGCACAGATACGCAGTATTTT,CASSARGRPGTDTQYF
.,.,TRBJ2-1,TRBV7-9,TGTGCCAGCAGCTTAGTTGCGGGGATATACAATGAGCAGTTCTTC,CASSLVAGIYNEQFF
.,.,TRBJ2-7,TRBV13,TGTGCCAGCAGCTTAGCTCGCGAGGCCCACGAGCAGTACTTC,CASSLAREAHEQYF
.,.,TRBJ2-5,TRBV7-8,TGTGCCAGCAGCTCCAGATTCCCTCAAGAGACCCAGTACTTC,CASSSRFPQETQYF
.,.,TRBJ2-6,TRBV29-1,TGCAGCGTTCCTAGAGGCATACAAAGTCGGGCCAACGTCCTGACTTTC,CSVPRGIQSRANVLTF
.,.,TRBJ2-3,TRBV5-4,TGTGCCAGCAGCTTGGCCGACGGGGGGCCCTCGGGCACGCAGTATTTT,CASSLADGGPSGTQYF
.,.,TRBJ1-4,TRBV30,TGTGCCTGGAGTCCCGGGGAAAAACTGTTTTTT,CAWSPGEKLFF
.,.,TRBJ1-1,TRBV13,TGTGCCAGCAGCTTATCACTGGAAGAAGCTTTCTTT,CASSLSLEEAFF
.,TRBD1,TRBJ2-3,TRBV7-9,TGTGCCAGCGAGGGGGCCTCAGATACGCAGTATTTT,CASEGASDTQYF
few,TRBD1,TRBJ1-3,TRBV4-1,TGCGCCAGCAGGAAGATCGACAGGGAACCAAACACCATATATTTT,CASRKIDREPNTIYF
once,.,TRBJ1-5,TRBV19,TGTGCCAGTAGTATAGGAGAAGAGCTGCCCTTACTGAATCAGCCCCAGCATTTT,CASSIGEELPLLNQPQHF
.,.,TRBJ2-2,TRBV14,TGTGCCAGCAGCCATGGTTTGAGGGGGGGCCGTACCGGGGAGCTGTTTTTT,CASSHGLRGGRTGELFF
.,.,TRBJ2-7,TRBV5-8,TGTGCCAGCAGCCAAGTTACGGGAACAGGCGGCCCCCACGAGCAGTACTTC,CASSQVTGTGGPHEQYF
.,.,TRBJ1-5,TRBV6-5,TGTGCCAGTACGACAGGTACCAATCAGCCCCAGCATTTT,CASTTGTNQPQHF
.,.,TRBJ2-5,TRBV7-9,TGTGCCAGCAGCTTAGGGGCAGCCGGAGAGACCCAGTACTTC,CASSLGAAGETQYF
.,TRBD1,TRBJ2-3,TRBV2,TGTGCCAGCAGTAGCCTTTTAATGACAGGGGCCAGCACAGATACGCAGTATTTT,CASSSLLMTGASTDTQYF